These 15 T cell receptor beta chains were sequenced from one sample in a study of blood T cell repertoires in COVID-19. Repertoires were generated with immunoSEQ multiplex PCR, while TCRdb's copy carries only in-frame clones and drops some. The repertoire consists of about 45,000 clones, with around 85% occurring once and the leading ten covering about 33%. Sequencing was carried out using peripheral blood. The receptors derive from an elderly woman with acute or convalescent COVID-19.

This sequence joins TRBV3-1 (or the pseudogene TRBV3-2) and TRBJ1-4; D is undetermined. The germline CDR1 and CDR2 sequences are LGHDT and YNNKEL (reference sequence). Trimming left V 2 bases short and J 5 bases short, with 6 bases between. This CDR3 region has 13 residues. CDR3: CASSQNTNEKLFF. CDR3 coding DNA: TGTGCCAGCAGCCAAAACACCAATGAAAAACTGTTTTTT.

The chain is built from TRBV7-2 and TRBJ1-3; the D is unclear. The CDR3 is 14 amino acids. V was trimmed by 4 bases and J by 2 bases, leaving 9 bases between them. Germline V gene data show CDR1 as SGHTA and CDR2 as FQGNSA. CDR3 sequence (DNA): TGTGCCAGCAGCTCCCAAGCGGCTGGAAACACCATATATTTT. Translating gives CASSSQAAGNTIYF.

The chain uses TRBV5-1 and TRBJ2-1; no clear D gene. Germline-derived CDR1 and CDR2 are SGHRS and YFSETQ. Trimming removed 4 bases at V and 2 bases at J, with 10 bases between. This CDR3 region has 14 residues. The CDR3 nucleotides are TGCGCCAGCAGCCCACAATTAACCTACAATGAGCAGTTCTTC. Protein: CASSPQLTYNEQFF.

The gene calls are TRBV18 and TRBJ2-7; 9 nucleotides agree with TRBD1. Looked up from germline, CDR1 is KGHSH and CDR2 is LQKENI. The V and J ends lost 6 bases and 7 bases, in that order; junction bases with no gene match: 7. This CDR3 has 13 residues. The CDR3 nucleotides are TGTGCCAGCTCGGAGGACAGGGGATGGGAGCAGTACTTC. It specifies CASSEDRGWEQYF.

CDR3 in amino acids: CASSSPREVTDTQYF. The CDR3 bases are TGTGCCAGCAGCTCCCCCCGGGAGGTCACAGATACGCAGTATTTT. The rearrangement uses TRBV5-4 and TRBJ2-3; TRBD2 agrees at 7 bases. Germline CDR1 SGHNT, CDR2 YYREEE (reference sequence). Trimming took 3 bases from V and 2 from J; bases not matched to a gene: 6. The length of the CDR3 is 15 residues.

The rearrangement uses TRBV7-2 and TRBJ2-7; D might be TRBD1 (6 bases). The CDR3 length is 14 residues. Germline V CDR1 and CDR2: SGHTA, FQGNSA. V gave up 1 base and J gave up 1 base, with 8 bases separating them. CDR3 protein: CASSLGRGSYEQYF. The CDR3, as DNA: TGTGCCAGCAGCTTAGGCAGGGGTTCCTACGAGCAGTACTTC.

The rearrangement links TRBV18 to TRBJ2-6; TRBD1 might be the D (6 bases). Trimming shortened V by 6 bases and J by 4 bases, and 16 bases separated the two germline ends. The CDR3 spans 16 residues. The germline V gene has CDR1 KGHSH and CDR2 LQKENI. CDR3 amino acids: CASSPNRASGANVLTF. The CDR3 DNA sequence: TGTGCCAGCTCGCCGAACAGGGCATCCGGGGCCAACGTCCTGACTTTC.

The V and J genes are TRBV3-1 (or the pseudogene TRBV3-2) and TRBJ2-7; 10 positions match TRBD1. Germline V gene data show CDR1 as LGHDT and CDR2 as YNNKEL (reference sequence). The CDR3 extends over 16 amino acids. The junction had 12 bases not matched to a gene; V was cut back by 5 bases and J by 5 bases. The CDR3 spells CASSYMTGTGVNEQYF. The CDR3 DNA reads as TGTGCCAGCAGCTACATGACCGGGACAGGGGTGAACGAGCAGTACTTC.

In nucleotides, the CDR3 is TGTGCCAGCACGCGGGAGGGCCAGGATACGCAGTATTTT. As protein: CASTREGQDTQYF. The rearrangement joins TRBV2 to TRBJ2-3, with 9 bases fitting TRBD2. The germline CDR1 and CDR2 sequences are SNHLY and FYNNEI. Trimming removed 7 bases from V and 6 bases from J; junction bases left unmatched: 5. The CDR3 spans 13 residues.

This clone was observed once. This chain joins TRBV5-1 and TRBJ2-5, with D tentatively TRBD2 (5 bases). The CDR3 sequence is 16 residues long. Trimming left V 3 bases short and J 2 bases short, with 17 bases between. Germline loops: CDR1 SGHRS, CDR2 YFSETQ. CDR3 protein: CASSSQPGSLQETQYF. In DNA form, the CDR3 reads TGCGCCAGCAGCTCCCAGCCGGGGTCATTACAAGAGACCCAGTACTTC.

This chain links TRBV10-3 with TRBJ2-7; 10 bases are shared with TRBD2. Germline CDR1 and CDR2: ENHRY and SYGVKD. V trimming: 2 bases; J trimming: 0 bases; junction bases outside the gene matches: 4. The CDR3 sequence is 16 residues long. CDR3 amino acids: CAISEPSGRASYEQYF. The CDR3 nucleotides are TGTGCCATCAGTGAGCCGAGCGGGAGGGCCTCCTACGAGCAGTACTTC.

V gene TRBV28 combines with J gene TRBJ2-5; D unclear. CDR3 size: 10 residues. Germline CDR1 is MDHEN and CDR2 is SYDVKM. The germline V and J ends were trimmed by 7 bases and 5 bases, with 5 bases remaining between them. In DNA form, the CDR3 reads TGTGCCAGCATGCAGGAGACCCAGTACTTC. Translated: CASMQETQYF. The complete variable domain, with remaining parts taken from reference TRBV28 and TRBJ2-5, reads DVKVTQSSRYLVKRTGEKVFLECVQDMDHENMFWYRQDPGLGLRLIYFSYDVKMKEKGDIPEGYSVSREKKERFSLILESASTNQTSMYLCASMQETQYFGPGTRLLVL.

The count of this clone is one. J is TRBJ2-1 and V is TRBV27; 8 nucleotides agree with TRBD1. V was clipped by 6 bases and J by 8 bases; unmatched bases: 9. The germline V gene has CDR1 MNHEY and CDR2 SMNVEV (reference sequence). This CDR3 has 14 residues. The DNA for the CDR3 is TGTGCCAGCAGCCAGGACAGGGTTGCCGATGAGCAGTTCTTC. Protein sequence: CASSQDRVADEQFF.

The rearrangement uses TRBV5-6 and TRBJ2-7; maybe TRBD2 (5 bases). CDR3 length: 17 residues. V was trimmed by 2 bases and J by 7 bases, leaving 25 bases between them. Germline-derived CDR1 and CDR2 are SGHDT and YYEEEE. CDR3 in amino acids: CASSFSGWGSSFWEQYF. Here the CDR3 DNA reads TGTGCCAGCAGCTTTTCGGGGTGGGGTTCATCTTTTTGGGAGCAGTACTTC. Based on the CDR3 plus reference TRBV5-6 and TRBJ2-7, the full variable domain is DAGVTQSPTHLIKTRGQQVTLRCSPKSGHDTVSWYQQALGQGPQFIFQYYEEEERQRGNFPDRFSGHQFPNYSSELNVNALLLGDSALYLCASSFSGWGSSFWEQYFGPGTRLTVT.

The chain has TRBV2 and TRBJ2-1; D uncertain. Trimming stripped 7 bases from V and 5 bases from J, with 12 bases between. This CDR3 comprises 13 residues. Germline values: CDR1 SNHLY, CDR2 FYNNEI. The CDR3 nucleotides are TGTGCCAGCAAAATGTCGCGGAACAATGAGCAGTTCTTC. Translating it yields CASKMSRNNEQFF.